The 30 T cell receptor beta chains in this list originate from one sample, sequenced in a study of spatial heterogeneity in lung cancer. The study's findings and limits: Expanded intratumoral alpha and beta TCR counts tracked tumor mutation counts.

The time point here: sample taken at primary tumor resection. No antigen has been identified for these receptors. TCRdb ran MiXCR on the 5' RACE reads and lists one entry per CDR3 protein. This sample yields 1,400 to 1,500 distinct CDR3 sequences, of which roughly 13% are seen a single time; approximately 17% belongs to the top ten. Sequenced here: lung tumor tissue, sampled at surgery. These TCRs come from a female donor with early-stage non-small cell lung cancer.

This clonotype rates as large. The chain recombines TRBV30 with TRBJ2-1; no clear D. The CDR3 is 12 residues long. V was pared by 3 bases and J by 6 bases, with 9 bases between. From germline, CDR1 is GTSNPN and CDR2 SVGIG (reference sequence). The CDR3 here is CAWSAAFNEQFF. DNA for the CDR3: TGTGCCTGGAGCGCGGCGTTCAATGAGCAGTTCTTC. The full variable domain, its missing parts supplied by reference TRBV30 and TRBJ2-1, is SQTIHQWPATLVQPVGSPLSLECTVEGTSNPNLYWYRQAAGRGLQLLFYSVGIGQISSEVPQNLSASRPQDRQFILSSKKLLLSDSGFYLCAWSAAFNEQFFGPGTRLTVL.

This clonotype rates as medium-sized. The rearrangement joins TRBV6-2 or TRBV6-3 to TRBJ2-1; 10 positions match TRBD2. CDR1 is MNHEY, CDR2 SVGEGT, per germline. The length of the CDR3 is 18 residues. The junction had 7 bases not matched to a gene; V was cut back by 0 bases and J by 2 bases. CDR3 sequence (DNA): TGTGCCAGCAGTTACTCACTAGCGGGGAGTGGTACCTACAATGAGCAGTTCTTC. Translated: CASSYSLAGSGTYNEQFF.

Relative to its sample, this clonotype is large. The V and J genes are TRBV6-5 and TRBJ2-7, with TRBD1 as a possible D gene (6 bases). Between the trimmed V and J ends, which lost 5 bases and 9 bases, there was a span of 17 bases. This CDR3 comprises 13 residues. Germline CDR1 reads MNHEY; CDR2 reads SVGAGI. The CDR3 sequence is CASSETGTITQYF. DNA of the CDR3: TGTGCCAGCAGTGAGACCGGGACAATCACGCAGTACTTC.

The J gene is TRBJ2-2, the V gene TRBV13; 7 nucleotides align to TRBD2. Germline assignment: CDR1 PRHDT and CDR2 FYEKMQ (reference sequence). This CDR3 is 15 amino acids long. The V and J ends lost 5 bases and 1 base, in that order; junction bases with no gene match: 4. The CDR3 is CASSAGEGNTGELFF. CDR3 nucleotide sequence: TGTGCCAGCAGCGCTGGGGAGGGGAACACCGGGGAGCTGTTTTTT.

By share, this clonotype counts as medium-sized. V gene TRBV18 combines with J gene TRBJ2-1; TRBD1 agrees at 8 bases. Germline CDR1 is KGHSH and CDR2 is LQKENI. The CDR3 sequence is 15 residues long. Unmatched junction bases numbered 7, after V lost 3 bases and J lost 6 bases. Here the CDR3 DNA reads TGTGCCAGCTCACCGGGACAGGACCCCCTCAATGAGCAGTTCTTC. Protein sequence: CASSPGQDPLNEQFF.

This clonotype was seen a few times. CDR3 amino acids: CASSSTGIGWLNTEAFF. Written as DNA, the CDR3 is TGCGCCAGCAGCTCCACGGGGATAGGGTGGCTGAACACTGAAGCTTTCTTT. The chain is built from TRBV5-1 and TRBJ1-1; D unclear. V lost 3 bases, J lost 0 bases, and 18 bases lay in between. The CDR3 contains 17 residues. The germline gives CDR1 SGHRS, CDR2 YFSETQ.

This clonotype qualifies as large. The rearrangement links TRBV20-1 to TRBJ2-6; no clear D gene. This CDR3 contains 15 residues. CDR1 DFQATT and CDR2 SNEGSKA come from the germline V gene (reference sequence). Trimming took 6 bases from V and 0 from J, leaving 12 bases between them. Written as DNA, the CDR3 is TGCAGTGCCGCGACGGGCAGCTCTGGGGCCAACGTCCTGACTTTC. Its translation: CSAATGSSGANVLTF.

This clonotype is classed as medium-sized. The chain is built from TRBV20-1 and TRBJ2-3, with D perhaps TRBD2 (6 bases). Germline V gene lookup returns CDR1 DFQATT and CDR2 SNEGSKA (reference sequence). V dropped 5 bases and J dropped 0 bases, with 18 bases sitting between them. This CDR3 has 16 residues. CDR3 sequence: CSAPLPGDSSTDTQYF. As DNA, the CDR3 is TGCAGTGCTCCCCTTCCGGGGGACTCTAGCACAGATACGCAGTATTTT.

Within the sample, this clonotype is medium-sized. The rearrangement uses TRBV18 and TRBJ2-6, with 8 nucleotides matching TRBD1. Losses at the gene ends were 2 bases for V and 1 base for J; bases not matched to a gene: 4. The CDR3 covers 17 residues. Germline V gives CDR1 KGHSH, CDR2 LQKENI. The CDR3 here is CASSPERQGSGANVLTF. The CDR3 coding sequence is TGTGCCAGCTCACCAGAGAGACAGGGGTCTGGGGCCAACGTCCTGACTTTC. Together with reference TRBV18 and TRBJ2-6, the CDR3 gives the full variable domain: NAGVMQNPRHLVRRRGQEARLRCSPMKGHSHVYWYRQLPEEGLKFMVYLQKENIIDESGMPKERFSAEFPKEGPSILRIQQVVRGDSAAYFCASSPERQGSGANVLTFGAGSRLTVL.

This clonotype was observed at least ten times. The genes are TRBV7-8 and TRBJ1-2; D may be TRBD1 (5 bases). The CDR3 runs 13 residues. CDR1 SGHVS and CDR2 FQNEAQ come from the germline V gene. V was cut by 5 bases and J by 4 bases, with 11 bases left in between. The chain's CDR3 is CASSPAGVYGYTF. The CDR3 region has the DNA TGTGCCAGCAGCCCGGCGGGGGTCTATGGCTACACCTTC.

The CDR3 is CASSFHPGQGSYNEQFF. For the CDR3, the DNA is TGTGCCAGCAGCTTCCACCCGGGACAGGGCTCCTACAATGAGCAGTTCTTC. The rearrangement joins TRBV12-3 or TRBV12-4 to TRBJ2-1; 9 bases match TRBD1. The CDR3 has 17 amino acids. V trimming: 6 bases; J trimming: 0 bases; junction bases outside the gene matches: 9.

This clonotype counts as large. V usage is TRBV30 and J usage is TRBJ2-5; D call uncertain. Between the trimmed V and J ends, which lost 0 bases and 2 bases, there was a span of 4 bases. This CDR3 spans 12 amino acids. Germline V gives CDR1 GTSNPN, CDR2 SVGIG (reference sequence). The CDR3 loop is CAWSVGQETQYF. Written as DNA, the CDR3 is TGTGCCTGGAGTGTTGGGCAAGAGACCCAGTACTTC.

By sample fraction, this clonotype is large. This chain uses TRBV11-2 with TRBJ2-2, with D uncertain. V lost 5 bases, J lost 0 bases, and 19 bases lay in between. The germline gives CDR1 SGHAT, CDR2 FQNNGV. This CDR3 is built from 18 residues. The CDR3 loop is CASSTYFTRQTNTGELFF. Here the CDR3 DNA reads TGTGCCAGCAGCACCTACTTCACTCGCCAGACGAACACCGGGGAGCTGTTTTTT.

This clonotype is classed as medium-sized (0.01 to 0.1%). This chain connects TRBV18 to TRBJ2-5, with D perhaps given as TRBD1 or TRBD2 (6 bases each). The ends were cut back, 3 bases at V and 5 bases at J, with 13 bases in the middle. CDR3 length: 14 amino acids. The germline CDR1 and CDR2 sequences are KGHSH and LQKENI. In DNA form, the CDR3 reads TGTGCCAGCTCACCCCTGGGGGGCTTGGAGACCCAGTACTTC. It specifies CASSPLGGLETQYF.

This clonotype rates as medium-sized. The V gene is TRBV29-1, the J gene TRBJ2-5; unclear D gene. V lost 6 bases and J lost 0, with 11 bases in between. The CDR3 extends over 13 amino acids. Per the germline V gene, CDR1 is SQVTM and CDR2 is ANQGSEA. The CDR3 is CSVLGHYQETQYF. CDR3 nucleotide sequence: TGCAGCGTATTGGGCCATTACCAAGAGACCCAGTACTTC.

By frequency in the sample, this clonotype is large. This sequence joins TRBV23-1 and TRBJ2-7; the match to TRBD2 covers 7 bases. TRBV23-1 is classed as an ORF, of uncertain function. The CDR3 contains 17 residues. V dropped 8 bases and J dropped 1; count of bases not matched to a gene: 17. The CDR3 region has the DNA TGCGCCAGCTGGACTAGAGAGTGTCGGGTCAGTTCCTACGAGCAGTACTTC. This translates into CASWTRECRVSSYEQYF.

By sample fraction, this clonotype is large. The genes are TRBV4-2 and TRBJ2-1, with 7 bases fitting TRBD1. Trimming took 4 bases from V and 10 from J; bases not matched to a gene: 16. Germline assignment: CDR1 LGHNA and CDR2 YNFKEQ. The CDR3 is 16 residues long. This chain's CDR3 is CASSPPTGRWGREQFF. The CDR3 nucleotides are TGTGCCAGCAGCCCTCCGACAGGGCGGTGGGGGCGGGAGCAGTTCTTC.

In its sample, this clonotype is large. The CDR3 reads CASSLLGGGKVDTQYF. DNA of the CDR3: TGCGCCAGCAGCTTGCTCGGCGGGGGCAAGGTGGATACGCAGTATTTT. The chain links TRBV5-1 to TRBJ2-3, with D perhaps matching TRBD2 (7 bases). The CDR3 length is 16 residues. Germline V gene sequence: CDR1 SGHRS, CDR2 YFSETQ. V lost 1 base to trimming and J lost 6 bases, with 18 bases between them.

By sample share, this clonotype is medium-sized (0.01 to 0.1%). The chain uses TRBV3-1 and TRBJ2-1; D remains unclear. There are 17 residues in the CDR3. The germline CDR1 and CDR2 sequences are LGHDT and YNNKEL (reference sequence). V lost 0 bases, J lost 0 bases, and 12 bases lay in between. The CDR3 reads CASSQDRTRSSYNEQFF. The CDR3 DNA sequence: TGTGCCAGCAGCCAAGACAGGACGCGAAGCTCCTACAATGAGCAGTTCTTC.

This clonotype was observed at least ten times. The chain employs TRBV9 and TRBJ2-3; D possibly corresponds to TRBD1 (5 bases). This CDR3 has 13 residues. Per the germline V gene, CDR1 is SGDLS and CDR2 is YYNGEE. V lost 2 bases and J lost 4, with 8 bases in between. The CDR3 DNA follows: TGTGCCAGCAGCGTGGACACACCAGATACGCAGTATTTT. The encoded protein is CASSVDTPDTQYF.

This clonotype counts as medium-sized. For the CDR3, the DNA is TGCAGTGCTAGACCCGCTAGCGGGACCTACGAGCAGTACTTC. Its translation: CSARPASGTYEQYF. The rearrangement links TRBV20-1 to TRBJ2-7; 9 bases are a match to TRBD2. Trimming at V came to 2 bases and at J to 2 bases, leaving 4 bases not matched to a gene. This CDR3 has 14 amino acids. Germline V gene lookup returns CDR1 DFQATT and CDR2 SNEGSKA (reference sequence).

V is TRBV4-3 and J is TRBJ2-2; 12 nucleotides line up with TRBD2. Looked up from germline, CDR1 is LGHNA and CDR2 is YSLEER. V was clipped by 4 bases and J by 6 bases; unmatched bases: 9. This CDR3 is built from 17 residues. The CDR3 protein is CASSRGTSGSYAGELFF. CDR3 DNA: TGCGCCAGCAGCCGAGGGACTAGCGGGTCCTATGCCGGGGAGCTGTTTTTT.

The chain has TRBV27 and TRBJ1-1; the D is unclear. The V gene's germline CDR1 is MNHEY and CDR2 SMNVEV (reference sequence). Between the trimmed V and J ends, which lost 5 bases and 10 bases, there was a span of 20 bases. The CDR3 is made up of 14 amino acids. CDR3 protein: CASSPTTRAEVAFF. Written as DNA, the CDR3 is TGTGCCAGCAGTCCCACGACCCGAGCGGAGGTAGCTTTCTTT.

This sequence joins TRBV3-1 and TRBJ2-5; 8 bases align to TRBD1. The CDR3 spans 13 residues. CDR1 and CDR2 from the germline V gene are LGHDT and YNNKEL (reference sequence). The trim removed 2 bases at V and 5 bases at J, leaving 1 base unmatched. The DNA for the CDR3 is TGTGCCAGCAGCCAAACAGGGGGTGAGACCCAGTACTTC. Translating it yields CASSQTGGETQYF.

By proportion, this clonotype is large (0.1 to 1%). The CDR3 reads CASSVQGMNTEAFF. For the CDR3, the DNA is TGCGCCAGCAGCGTACAGGGCATGAACACTGAAGCTTTCTTT. The chain is built from TRBV5-1 and TRBJ1-1; D is perhaps TRBD1 (6 bases). V lost 4 bases to trimming and J lost 0 bases, with 10 bases between them. This CDR3 has 14 amino acids. Germline V lookup: CDR1 SGHRS, CDR2 YFSETQ.

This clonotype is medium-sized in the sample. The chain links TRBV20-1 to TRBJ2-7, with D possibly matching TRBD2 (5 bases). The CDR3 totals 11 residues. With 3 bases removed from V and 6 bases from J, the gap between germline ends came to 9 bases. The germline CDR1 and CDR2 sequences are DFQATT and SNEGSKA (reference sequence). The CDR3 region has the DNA TGCAGTGCTAGTTTAGCGTTCGAGCAGTACTTC. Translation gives CSASLAFEQYF.

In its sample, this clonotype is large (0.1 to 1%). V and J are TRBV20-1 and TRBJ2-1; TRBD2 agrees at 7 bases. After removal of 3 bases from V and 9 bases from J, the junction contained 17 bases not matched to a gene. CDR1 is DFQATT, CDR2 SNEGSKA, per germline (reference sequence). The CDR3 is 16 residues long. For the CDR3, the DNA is TGCAGTGCTAGGGACCTTCGCGGGAGCGTCCCCTTTGAGCAGTTCTTC. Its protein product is CSARDLRGSVPFEQFF.

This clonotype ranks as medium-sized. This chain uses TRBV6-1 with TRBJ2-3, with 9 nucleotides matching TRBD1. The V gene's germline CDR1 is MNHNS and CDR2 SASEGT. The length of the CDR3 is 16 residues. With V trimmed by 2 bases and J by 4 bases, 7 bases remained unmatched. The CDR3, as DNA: TGTGCCAGCAGTGAATCAGGACAGGGGACCGCAGATACGCAGTATTTT. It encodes CASSESGQGTADTQYF.

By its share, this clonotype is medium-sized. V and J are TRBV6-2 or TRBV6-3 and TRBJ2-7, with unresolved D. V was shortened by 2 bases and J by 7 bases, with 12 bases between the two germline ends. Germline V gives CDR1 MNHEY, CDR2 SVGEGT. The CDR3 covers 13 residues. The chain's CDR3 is CASSYLGLGEQYF. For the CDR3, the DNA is TGTGCCAGCAGTTACCTGGGCCTGGGGGAGCAGTACTTC.

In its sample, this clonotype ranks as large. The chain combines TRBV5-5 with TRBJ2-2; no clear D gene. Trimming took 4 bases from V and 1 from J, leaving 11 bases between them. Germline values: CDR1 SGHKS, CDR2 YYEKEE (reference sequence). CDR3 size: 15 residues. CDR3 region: CASSLGSRNTGELFF. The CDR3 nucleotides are TGTGCCAGCAGCCTGGGGTCACGGAACACCGGGGAGCTGTTTTTT.